One and the same sample provided the 9 T cell receptor beta chains below, sequenced in a study of CD8+CD57+ T cells in acquired aplastic anemia. It was genomic DNA that served as the template for profiling TCR beta VDJ and CDR3. TCRdb re-derived calls from the reads in MiXCR, one entry per CDR3 protein. This sample yields around 160,000 distinct CDR3 sequences, of which around 48% are seen a single time; roughly 3.1% belongs to the top ten. Patients sequenced had flow cytometry evidence of CD8+CD57+ cell expansion. The sequenced sample was sorted CD4+, CD8+, or CD8+CD57+ T cells (not recorded which) from PBMCs. These receptors came from a human donor with aplastic anemia.

Concerning this clonotype: A read error may be the cause here, since a much bigger clone is one base away. The V gene is TRBV6-1, the J gene TRBJ1-1; D gene unclear. CDR3 size: 15 residues. Germline values: CDR1 MNHNS, CDR2 SASEGT. Trimming stripped 8 bases from V and 6 bases from J, with 22 bases between. CDR3 residues: CASGSTPTLFAEAFF. The CDR3 bases are TGTGCCAGCGGATCGACACCCACACTATTCGCTGAAGCTTTCTTT.

There are many counts of this clonotype. J is TRBJ1-1 and V is TRBV6-2 or TRBV6-3; D may be TRBD1 (5 bases). Germline-derived CDR1 and CDR2 are MNHEY and SVGEGT. V was clipped by 6 bases and J by 8 bases, with 13 bases between them. The CDR3 has 12 residues. As DNA, the CDR3 is TGTGCCAGCAGGGGTAATCAGGGAGAAGCTTTCTTT. Residues: CASRGNQGEAFF.

This clonotype was counted at least ten times. A junction end diverges from the germline sequence, so it may reflect a read error. The chain uses TRBV2 and TRBJ1-2, with D maybe TRBD1 (5 bases). The CDR3 has 12 amino acids. CDR1 is SNHLY, CDR2 FYNNEI, per germline. CDR3 sequence (DNA): TGTGCCAGCAGTGAATGGGACTATCGCTACACCTTC. It translates to CASSEWDYRYTF.

The V and J genes are TRBV10-3 and TRBJ2-3; no definite D call. Germline CDR1 is ENHRY and CDR2 is SYGVKD. This CDR3 contains 14 residues. Trimming left V 6 bases short and J 2 bases short, with 12 bases between. CDR3 residues: CAIRVGPTTDTQYF. The CDR3 DNA is TGTGCCATCAGGGTAGGGCCCACCACAGATACGCAGTATTTT.

This clonotype was seen ten or more times. The V and J genes are TRBV9 and TRBJ1-1, with 7 bases matching TRBD1. Trimming at V came to 3 bases and at J to 0 bases, leaving 5 bases not matched to a gene. Germline V lookup: CDR1 SGDLS, CDR2 YYNGEE. The CDR3 loop spans 15 amino acids. This CDR3 is CASSAGGQLNTEAFF. The CDR3 bases are TGTGCCAGCAGCGCGGGGGGACAGCTGAACACTGAAGCTTTCTTT.

This sequence joins TRBV10-2 and TRBJ1-5, with 7 bases matching TRBD1. The CDR3 sequence is 16 residues long. Germline loops: CDR1 WSHSY, CDR2 SAAADI. Losses at the gene ends were 0 bases for V and 4 bases for J; bases not matched to a gene: 6. The CDR3 DNA sequence: TGCGCCAGCAGTGAGTCCAGGGGGGCGTCGAATCAGCCCCAGCATTTT. Translating it yields CASSESRGASNQPQHF.

This clonotype occurred many times. The gene calls are TRBV30 and TRBJ2-7; the D is unclear. The CDR3 consists of 12 residues. Trimming stripped 0 bases from V and 1 base from J, with 4 bases between. Per the germline V gene, CDR1 is GTSNPN and CDR2 is SVGIG (reference sequence). The CDR3, as DNA: TGTGCCTGGAGTGTCGGGTCCTACGAGCAGTACTTC. Amino acids: CAWSVGSYEQYF.

This clonotype was counted ten times or more. The gene calls are TRBV29-1 and TRBJ1-1; perhaps TRBD1 as D (6 bases). This CDR3 is 13 amino acids long. The V end was cut by 7 bases, the J end by 3 bases, with 15 bases between. Per the germline V gene, CDR1 is SQVTM and CDR2 is ANQGSEA. The CDR3 DNA reads TGCAGCGCTATGAGGGGGGATGACACTGAAGCTTTCTTT. It specifies CSAMRGDDTEAFF.

This clonotype showed up just a few times. The J gene is TRBJ1-6, the V gene TRBV2, with D maybe TRBD1 (6 bases). CDR3 length: 13 amino acids. With 8 bases removed from V and 10 bases from J, the gap between germline ends came to 15 bases. Germline V CDR1 and CDR2: SNHLY, FYNNEI. In nucleotides, the CDR3 is TGTGCCAGCCGATCCAACAGGGAATCACCCCTCCACTTT. Translation: CASRSNRESPLHF.